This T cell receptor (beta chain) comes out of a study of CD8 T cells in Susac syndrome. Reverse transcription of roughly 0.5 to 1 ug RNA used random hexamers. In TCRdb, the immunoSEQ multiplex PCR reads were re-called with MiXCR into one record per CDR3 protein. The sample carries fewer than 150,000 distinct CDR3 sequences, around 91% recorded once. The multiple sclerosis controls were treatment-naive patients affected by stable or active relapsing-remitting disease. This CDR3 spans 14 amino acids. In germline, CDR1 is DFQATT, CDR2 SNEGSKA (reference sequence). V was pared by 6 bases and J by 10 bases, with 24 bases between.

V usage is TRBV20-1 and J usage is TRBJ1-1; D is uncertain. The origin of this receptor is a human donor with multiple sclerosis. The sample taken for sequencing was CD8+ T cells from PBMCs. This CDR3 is CSANPRSPSLLAFF. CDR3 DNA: TGCAGTGCCAACCCCAGGTCCCCCTCGCTGTTAGCTTTCTTT.